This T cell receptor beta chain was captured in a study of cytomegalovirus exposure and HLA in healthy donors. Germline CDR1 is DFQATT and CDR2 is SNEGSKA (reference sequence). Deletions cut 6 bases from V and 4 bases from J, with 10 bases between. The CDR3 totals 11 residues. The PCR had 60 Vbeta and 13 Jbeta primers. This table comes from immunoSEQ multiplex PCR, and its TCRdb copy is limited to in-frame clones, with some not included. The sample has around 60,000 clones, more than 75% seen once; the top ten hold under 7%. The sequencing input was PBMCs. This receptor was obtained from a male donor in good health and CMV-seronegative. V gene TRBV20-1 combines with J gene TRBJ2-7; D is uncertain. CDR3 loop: CSAQADYEQYF. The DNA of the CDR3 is TGCAGTGCCCAGGCCGATTACGAGCAGTACTTC.